This T cell receptor beta chain was captured by sequencing in a study of blood T cell repertoires in COVID-19. Study overall: From T cells, B-cell-depleted T cells, or PBMCs came the material, which was cDNA or gDNA.

The CDR3 covers 13 residues. Deletions cut 2 bases from V and 8 bases from J, with 9 bases between. Germline V gene lookup returns CDR1 MNHNY and CDR2 SVGAGI (reference sequence). Profiled with immunoSEQ multiplex PCR; TCRdb holds only in-frame clones, not every one. The sample has 100,000 to 140,000 clones; roughly 83% are singletons. The sequence derives from a human donor in a cohort sampled during active COVID-19. The gene calls are TRBV6-6 and TRBJ1-4; D is uncertain. The sample consisted of peripheral blood. CDR3 sequence (DNA): TGTGCCAGCAGTTACCGAGGGTACGAAAAACTGTTTTTT. Translation: CASSYRGYEKLFF.